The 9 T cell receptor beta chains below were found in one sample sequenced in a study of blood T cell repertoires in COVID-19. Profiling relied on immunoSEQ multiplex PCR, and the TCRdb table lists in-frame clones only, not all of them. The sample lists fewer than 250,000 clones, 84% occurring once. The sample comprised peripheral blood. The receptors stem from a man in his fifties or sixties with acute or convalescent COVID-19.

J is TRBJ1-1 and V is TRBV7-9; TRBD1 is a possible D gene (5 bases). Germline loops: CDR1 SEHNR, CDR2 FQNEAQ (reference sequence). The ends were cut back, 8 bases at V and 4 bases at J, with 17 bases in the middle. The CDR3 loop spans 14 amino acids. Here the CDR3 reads CASRSAIGATEAFF. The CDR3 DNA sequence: TGTGCCAGCCGCTCTGCAATAGGGGCCACTGAAGCTTTCTTT.

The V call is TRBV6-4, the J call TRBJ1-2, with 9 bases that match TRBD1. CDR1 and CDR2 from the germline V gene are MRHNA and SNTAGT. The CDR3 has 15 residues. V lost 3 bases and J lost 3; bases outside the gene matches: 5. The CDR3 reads CASSEGQGTDYGYTF. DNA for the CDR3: TGTGCCAGCAGTGAAGGACAGGGGACTGACTATGGCTACACCTTC.

The CDR3 reads CASSLGTGISYEQYF. In DNA, the CDR3 is TGTGCCAGCAGCTTGGGGACAGGAATTTCCTACGAGCAGTACTTC. The V and J genes are TRBV11-3 and TRBJ2-7; 8 nucleotides agree with TRBD1. V shed 3 bases and J 1 base; nucleotides not matched to a gene: 5. Germline CDR1 SGHNT, CDR2 YENEEA. This CDR3 comprises 15 residues.

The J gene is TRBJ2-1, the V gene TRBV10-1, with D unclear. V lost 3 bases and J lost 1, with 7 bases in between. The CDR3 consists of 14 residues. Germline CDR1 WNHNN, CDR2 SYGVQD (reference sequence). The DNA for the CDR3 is TGCGCCAGCAGTGAAACGGGTTCCTACAATGAGCAGTTCTTC. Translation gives CASSETGSYNEQFF.

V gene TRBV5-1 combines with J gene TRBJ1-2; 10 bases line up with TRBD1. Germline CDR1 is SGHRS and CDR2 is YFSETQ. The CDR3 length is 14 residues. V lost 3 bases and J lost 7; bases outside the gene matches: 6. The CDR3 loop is CASSSLTGGLGYTF. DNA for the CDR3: TGCGCCAGCAGCTCACTGACAGGGGGCCTTGGCTACACCTTC.

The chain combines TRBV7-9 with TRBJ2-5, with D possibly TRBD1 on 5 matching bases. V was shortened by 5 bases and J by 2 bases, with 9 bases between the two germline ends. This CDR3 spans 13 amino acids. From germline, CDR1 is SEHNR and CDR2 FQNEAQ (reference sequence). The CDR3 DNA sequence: TGTGCCAGCAGCCGGACATTGCAAGAGACCCAGTACTTC. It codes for CASSRTLQETQYF.

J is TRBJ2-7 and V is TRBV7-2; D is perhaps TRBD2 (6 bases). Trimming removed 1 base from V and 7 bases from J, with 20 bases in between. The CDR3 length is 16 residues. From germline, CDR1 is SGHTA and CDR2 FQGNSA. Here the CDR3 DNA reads TGTGCCAGCAGCTTAGACAATGGCCGACCGGCGGGAGAGCAGTACTTC. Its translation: CASSLDNGRPAGEQYF.

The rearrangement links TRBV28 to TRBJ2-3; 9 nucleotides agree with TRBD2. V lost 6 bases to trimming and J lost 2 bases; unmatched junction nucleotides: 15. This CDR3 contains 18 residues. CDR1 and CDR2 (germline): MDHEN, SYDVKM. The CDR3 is CASRPSAGGAPYTDTQYF. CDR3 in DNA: TGTGCCAGCAGGCCATCGGCGGGGGGGGCCCCTTACACAGATACGCAGTATTTT.

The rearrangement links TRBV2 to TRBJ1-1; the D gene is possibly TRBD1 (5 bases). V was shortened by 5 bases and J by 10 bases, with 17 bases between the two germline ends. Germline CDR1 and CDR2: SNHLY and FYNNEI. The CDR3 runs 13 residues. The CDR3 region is CASSILRGEGAFF. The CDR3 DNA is TGTGCCAGCAGTATATTACGAGGGGAGGGAGCTTTCTTT. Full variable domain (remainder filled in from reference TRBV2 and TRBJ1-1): EPEVTQTPSHQVTQMGQEVILRCVPISNHLYFYWYRQILGQKVEFLVSFYNNEISEKSEIFDDQFSVERPDGSNFTLKIRSTKLEDSAMYFCASSILRGEGAFFGQGTRLTVV.